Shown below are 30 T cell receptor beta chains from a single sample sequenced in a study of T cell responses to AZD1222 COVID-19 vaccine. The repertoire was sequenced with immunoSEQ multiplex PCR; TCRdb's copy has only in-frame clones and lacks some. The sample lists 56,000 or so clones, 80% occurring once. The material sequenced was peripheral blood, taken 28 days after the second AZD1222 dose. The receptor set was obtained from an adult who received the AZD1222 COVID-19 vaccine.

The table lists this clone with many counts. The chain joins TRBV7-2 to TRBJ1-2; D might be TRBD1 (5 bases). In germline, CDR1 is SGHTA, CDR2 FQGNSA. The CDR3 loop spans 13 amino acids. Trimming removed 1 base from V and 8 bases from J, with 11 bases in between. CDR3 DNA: TGTGCCAGCAGCTTAGGAGGGCAGGGAGGCTACACCTTC. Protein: CASSLGGQGGYTF.

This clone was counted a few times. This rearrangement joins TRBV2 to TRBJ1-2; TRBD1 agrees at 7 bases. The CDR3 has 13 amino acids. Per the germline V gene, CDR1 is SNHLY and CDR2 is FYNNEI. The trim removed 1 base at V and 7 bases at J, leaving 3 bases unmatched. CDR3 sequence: CASSEVQGFGYTF. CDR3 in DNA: TGTGCCAGCAGTGAAGTACAGGGGTTTGGCTACACCTTC.

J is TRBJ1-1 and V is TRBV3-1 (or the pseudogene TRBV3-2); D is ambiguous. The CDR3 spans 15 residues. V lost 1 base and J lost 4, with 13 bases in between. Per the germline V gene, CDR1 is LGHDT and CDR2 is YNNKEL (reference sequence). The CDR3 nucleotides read TGTGCCAGCAGCCAAGGTGTTGGAGGTGTCACTGAAGCTTTCTTT. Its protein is CASSQGVGGVTEAFF.

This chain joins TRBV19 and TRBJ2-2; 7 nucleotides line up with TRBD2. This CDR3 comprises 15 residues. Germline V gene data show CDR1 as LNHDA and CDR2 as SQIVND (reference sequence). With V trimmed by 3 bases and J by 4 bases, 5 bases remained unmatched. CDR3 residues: CASSIAGVSTGELFF. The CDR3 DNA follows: TGTGCCAGTAGTATCGCGGGGGTTAGCACCGGGGAGCTGTTTTTT.

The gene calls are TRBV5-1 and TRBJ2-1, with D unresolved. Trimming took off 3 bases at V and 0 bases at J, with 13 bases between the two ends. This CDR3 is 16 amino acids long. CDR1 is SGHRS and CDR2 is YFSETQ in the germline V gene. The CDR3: CASSWARGGSYNEQFF. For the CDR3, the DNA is TGCGCCAGCAGCTGGGCTCGCGGCGGCTCCTACAATGAGCAGTTCTTC. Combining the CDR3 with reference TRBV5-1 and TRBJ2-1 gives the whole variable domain KAGVTQTPRYLIKTRGQQVTLSCSPISGHRSVSWYQQTPGQGLQFLFEYFSETQRNKGNFPGRFSGRQFSNSRSEMNVSTLELGDSALYLCASSWARGGSYNEQFFGPGTRLTVL.

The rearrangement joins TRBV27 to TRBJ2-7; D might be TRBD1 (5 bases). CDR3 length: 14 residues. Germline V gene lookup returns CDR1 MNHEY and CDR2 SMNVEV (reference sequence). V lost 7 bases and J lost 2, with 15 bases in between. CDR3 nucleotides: TGTGCCAGCAAGTCCCACAGGATTCCCTACGAGCAGTACTTC. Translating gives CASKSHRIPYEQYF.

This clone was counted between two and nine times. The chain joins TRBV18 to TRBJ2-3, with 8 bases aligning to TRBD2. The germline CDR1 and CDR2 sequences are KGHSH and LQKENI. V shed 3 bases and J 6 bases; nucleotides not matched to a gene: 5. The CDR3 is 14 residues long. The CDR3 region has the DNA TGTGCCAGCTCACCGAGCGGGGGTTTGGATACGCAGTATTTT. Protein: CASSPSGGLDTQYF.

The CDR3 sequence: CASSEGAFNEQFF. The CDR3 bases are TGTGCCAGCAGTGAAGGGGCGTTCAATGAGCAGTTCTTC. The chain joins TRBV6-4 to TRBJ2-1; D is possibly TRBD1 (5 bases). The germline gives CDR1 MRHNA, CDR2 SNTAGT. This CDR3 spans 13 amino acids. V was clipped by 3 bases and J by 6 bases, with 9 bases between them.

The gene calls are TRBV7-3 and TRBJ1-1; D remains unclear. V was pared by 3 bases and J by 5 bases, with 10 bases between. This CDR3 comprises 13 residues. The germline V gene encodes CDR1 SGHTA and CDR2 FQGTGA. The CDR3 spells CASSLGKGTEAFF. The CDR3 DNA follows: TGTGCCAGCAGCTTGGGAAAAGGGACTGAAGCTTTCTTT. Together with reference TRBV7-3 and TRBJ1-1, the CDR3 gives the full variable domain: GAGVSQTPSNKVTEKGKYVELRCDPISGHTALYWYRQSLGQGPEFLIYFQGTGAADDSGLPNDRFFAVRPEGSVSTLKIQRTERGDSAVYLCASSLGKGTEAFFGQGTRLTVV.

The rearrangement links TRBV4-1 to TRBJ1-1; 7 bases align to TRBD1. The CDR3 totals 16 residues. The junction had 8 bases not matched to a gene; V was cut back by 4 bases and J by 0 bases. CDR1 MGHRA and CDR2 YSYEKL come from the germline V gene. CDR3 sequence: CASSPDPQGVNTEAFF. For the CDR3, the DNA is TGCGCCAGCAGCCCAGACCCGCAGGGGGTGAACACTGAAGCTTTCTTT.

The DNA of the CDR3 is TGTGCCAGCAGCTTGGATCCAGGGCCAGGGTACGAGCAGTACTTC. This encodes CASSLDPGPGYEQYF. V and J are TRBV5-4 and TRBJ2-7, with D tentatively TRBD1 (5 bases). The V gene lost 0 bases and the J gene lost 4 bases, with 14 bases spanning the gap. The CDR3 totals 15 residues. CDR1 is SGHNT and CDR2 is YYREEE in the germline V gene (reference sequence). Full variable domain (missing parts from reference TRBV5-4 and TRBJ2-7): ETGVTQSPTHLIKTRGQQVTLRCSSQSGHNTVSWYQQALGQGPQFIFQYYREEENGRGNFPPRFSGLQFPNYSSELNVNALELDDSALYLCASSLDPGPGYEQYFGPGTRLTVT.

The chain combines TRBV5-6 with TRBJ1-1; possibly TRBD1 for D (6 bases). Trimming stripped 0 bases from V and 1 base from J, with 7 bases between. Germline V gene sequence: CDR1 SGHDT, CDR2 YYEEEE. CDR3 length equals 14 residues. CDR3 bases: TGTGCCAGCAGCTTGGGGGGGCCGAACACTGAAGCTTTCTTT. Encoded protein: CASSLGGPNTEAFF.

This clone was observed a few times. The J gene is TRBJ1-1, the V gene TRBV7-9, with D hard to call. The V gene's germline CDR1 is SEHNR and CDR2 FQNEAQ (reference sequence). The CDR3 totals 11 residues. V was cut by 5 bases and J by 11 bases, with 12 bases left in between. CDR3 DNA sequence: TGTGCCAGCAGCCGTTGGACGGAGGCTTTCTTT. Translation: CASSRWTEAFF. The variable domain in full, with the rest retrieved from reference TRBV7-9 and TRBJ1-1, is DTGVSQNPRHKITKRGQNVTFRCDPISEHNRLYWYRQTLGQGPEFLTYFQNEAQLEKSRLLSDRFSAERPKGSFSTLEIQRTEQGDSAMYLCASSRWTEAFFGQGTRLTVV.

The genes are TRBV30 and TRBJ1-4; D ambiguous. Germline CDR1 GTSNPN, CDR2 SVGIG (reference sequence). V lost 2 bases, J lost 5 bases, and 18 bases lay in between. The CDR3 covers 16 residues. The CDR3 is CAWSPLGTTENEKLFF. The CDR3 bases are TGTGCCTGGAGTCCTCTAGGAACCACCGAGAATGAAAAACTGTTTTTT.

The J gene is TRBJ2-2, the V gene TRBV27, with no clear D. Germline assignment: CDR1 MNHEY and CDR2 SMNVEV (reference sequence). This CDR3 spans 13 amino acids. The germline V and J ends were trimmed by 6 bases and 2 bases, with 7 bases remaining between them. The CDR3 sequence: CASRIPNTGELFF. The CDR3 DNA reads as TGTGCCAGCAGAATCCCAAACACCGGGGAGCTGTTTTTT.

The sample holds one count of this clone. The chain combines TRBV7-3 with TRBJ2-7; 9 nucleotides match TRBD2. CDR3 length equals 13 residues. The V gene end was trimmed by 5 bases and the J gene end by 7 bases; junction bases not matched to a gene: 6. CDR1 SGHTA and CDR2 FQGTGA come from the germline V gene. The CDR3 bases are TGTGCCAGCAGCCCGGGCCTAGCGGGGGAGCAGTACTTC. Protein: CASSPGLAGEQYF.

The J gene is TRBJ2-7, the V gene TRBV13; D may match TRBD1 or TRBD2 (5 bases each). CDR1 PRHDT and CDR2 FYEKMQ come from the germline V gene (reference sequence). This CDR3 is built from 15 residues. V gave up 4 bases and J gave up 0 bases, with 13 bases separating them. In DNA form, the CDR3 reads TGTGCCAGCAGCTCTCAACCCGGGACCTCCTACGAGCAGTACTTC. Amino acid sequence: CASSSQPGTSYEQYF.

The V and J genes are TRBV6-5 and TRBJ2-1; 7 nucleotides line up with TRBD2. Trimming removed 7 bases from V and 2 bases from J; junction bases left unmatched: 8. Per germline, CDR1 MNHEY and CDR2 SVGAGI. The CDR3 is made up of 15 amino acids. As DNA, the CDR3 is TGTGCCAGCACCGCCGGGGCGGGGGCCTACAATGAGCAGTTCTTC. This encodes CASTAGAGAYNEQFF.

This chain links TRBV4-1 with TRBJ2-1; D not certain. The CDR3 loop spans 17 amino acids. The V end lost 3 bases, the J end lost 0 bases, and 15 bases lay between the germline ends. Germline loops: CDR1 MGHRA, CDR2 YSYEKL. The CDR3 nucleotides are TGCGCCAGCAGCCACCGACCACGCCCGAGCTCCTACAATGAGCAGTTCTTC. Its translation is CASSHRPRPSSYNEQFF.

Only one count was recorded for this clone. CDR3: CASSLWDSPGYTF. As DNA, the CDR3 is TGTGCCAGCAGCTTATGGGACAGCCCAGGCTACACCTTC. The chain has TRBV7-2 and TRBJ1-2; the match to TRBD1 covers 7 bases. V shed 2 bases and J 8 bases; nucleotides not matched to a gene: 5. The CDR3 consists of 13 residues. Germline CDR1 SGHTA, CDR2 FQGNSA.

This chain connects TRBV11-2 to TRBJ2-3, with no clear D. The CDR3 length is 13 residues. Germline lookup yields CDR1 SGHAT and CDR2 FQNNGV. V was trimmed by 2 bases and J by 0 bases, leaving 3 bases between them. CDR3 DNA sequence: TGTGCCAGCAGCTTATACAGCACAGATACGCAGTATTTT. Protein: CASSLYSTDTQYF.

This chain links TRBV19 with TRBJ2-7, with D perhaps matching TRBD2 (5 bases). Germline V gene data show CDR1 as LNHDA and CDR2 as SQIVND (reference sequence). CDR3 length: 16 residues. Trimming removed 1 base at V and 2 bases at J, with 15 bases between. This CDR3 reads CASSIVTSGLTYEQYF. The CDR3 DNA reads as TGTGCCAGTAGTATAGTCACCAGCGGCCTGACCTACGAGCAGTACTTC.

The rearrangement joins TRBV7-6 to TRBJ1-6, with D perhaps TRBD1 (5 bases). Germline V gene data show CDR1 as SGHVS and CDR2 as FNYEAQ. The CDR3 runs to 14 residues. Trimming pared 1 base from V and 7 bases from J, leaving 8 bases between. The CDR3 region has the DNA TGTGCCAGCAGCTTAGAGGGGCTCAATTCACCCCTCCACTTT. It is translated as CASSLEGLNSPLHF.

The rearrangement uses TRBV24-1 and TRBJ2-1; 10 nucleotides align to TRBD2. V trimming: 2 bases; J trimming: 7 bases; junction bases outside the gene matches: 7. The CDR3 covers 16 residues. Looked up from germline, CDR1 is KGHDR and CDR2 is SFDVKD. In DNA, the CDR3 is TGTGCCACCAGTGATTCAGCGGGAGGGCCGGTTAATGAGCAGTTCTTC. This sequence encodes CATSDSAGGPVNEQFF.

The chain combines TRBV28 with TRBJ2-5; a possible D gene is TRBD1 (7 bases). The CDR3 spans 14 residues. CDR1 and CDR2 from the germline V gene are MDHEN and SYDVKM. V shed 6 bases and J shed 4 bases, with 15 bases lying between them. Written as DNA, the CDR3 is TGTGCCAGCAGCCCAGGAGGGGGCTTAGAGACCCAGTACTTC. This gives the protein CASSPGGGLETQYF.

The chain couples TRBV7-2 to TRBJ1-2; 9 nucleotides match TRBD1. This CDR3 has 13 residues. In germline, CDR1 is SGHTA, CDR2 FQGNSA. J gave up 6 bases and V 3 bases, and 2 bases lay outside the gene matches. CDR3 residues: CASSFRQGDGYTF. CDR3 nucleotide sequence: TGTGCCAGCAGCTTCCGACAGGGGGATGGCTACACCTTC.

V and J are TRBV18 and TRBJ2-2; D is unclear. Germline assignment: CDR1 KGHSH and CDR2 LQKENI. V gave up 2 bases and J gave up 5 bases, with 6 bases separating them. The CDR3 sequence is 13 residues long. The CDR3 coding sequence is TGTGCCAGCTCACCAGGAAAAACCGGGGAGCTGTTTTTT. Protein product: CASSPGKTGELFF.

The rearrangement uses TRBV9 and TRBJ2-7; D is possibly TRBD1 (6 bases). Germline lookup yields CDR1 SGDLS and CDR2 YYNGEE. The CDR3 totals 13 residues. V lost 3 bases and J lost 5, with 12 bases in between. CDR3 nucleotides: TGTGCCAGCAGCGCAGGGGCCAAGAACGAGCAGTACTTC. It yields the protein CASSAGAKNEQYF.

The CDR3 spells CASRGVTNTEAFF. DNA of the CDR3: TGTGCCAGCAGGGGGGTTACGAACACTGAAGCTTTCTTT. The chain recombines TRBV7-9 with TRBJ1-1; D is perhaps TRBD1 (5 bases). Germline lookup yields CDR1 SEHNR and CDR2 FQNEAQ (reference sequence). The ends were cut back, 6 bases at V and 1 base at J, with 9 bases in the middle. The CDR3 runs to 13 residues. The whole variable domain, filled in from reference TRBV7-9 and TRBJ1-1, reads DTGVSQNPRHKITKRGQNVTFRCDPISEHNRLYWYRQTLGQGPEFLTYFQNEAQLEKSRLLSDRFSAERPKGSFSTLEIQRTEQGDSAMYLCASRGVTNTEAFFGQGTRLTVV.

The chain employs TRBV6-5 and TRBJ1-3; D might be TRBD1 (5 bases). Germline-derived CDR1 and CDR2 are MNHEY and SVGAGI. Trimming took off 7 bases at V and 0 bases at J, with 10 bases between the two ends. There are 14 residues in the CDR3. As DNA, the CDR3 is TGTGCCAGCACCACGGGGGGCTCTGGAAACACCATATATTTT. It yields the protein CASTTGGSGNTIYF.